Shown below are 16 T cell receptor beta chains from a single sample sequenced in a study of blood T cell repertoires in COVID-19. Profiling relied on immunoSEQ multiplex PCR, and the TCRdb table lists in-frame clones only, not all of them. The data contain around 82,000 clones, approximately 86% of them singletons. The sequenced material came from peripheral blood. The receptors originated from a man at least 80 years old with COVID-19, enrolled during active disease.

This clone was recorded only once. CDR3 coding DNA: TGTGCCAGCAGCTTGAGTCGACAGGTTCAGCCCCAGCATTTT. This translates into CASSLSRQVQPQHF. The chain links TRBV7-8 to TRBJ1-5; D is possibly TRBD1 (6 bases). The V and J ends lost 3 bases and 6 bases respectively, with 12 bases between them. The CDR3 runs 14 residues. The germline V gene encodes CDR1 SGHVS and CDR2 FQNEAQ. The full variable domain, in which reference TRBV7-8 and TRBJ1-5 provide the parts outside the CDR3, is GAGVSQSPRYKVAKRGQDVALRCDPISGHVSLFWYQQALGQGPEFLTYFQNEAQLDKSGLPSDRFFAERPEGSVSTLKIQRTQQEDSAVYLCASSLSRQVQPQHFGDGTRLSIL.

The CDR3 spells CASSFGQYEQYF. Written as DNA, the CDR3 is TGCGCCAGCAGCTTTGGGCAGTACGAGCAGTACTTC. The gene calls are TRBV5-1 and TRBJ2-7; D unclear. CDR3 size: 12 residues. Trimming cost V 2 bases and J 4 bases, with 7 bases left between them. Looked up from germline, CDR1 is SGHRS and CDR2 is YFSETQ. The full variable domain, in which reference TRBV5-1 and TRBJ2-7 provide the parts outside the CDR3, is KAGVTQTPRYLIKTRGQQVTLSCSPISGHRSVSWYQQTPGQGLQFLFEYFSETQRNKGNFPGRFSGRQFSNSRSEMNVSTLELGDSALYLCASSFGQYEQYFGPGTRLTVT.

CDR3 region: CASRKQGYTEAFF. CDR3 nucleotides: TGTGCCAGCAGAAAACAGGGATACACTGAAGCTTTCTTT. The chain combines TRBV12-3 or TRBV12-4 with TRBJ1-1; the D gene is possibly TRBD1 (6 bases). The CDR3 loop spans 13 amino acids. Between the trimmed V and J ends, which lost 6 bases and 3 bases, there was a span of 11 bases.

V usage is TRBV19 and J usage is TRBJ1-5; TRBD1 aligns across 8 bases. Trimming removed 5 bases from V and 6 bases from J; junction bases left unmatched: 6. Germline-derived CDR1 and CDR2 are LNHDA and SQIVND (reference sequence). CDR3 length: 14 amino acids. Written as DNA, the CDR3 is TGTGCCAGTAGTCCTGAACAGGGGGGTCAGCCCCAGCATTTT. Protein product: CASSPEQGGQPQHF.

The gene calls are TRBV4-2 and TRBJ1-2; maybe TRBD1 (5 bases). The ends were cut back, 1 base at V and 4 bases at J, with 10 bases in the middle. The germline CDR1 and CDR2 sequences are LGHNA and YNFKEQ. This CDR3 has 14 residues. The CDR3 DNA is TGTGCCAGCAGCCAAGCCCCCAGGGTCTATGGCTACACCTTC. Translating gives CASSQAPRVYGYTF.

In this sample, this clone turned up a few times. This chain uses TRBV6-5 with TRBJ1-1; 7 positions agree with TRBD1. CDR3 length: 14 amino acids. Germline trimming cut 5 bases from V and 0 bases from J; bases unmatched to any gene: 3. Looked up from germline, CDR1 is MNHEY and CDR2 is SVGAGI. The CDR3 sequence is CASSPGQVNTEAFF. As DNA, the CDR3 is TGTGCCAGCAGTCCCGGACAGGTGAACACTGAAGCTTTCTTT.

The CDR3 loop is CASSPSGQVDGYTF. The DNA of the CDR3 is TGTGCCAGCAGCCCATCGGGACAGGTGGATGGCTACACCTTC. This chain joins TRBV7-9 and TRBJ1-2, with 8 positions matching TRBD1. CDR3 length: 14 residues. Trimming removed 5 bases from V and 6 bases from J; junction bases left unmatched: 8. The germline V gene has CDR1 SEHNR and CDR2 FQNEAQ (reference sequence).

The rearrangement joins TRBV19 to TRBJ1-1, with D perhaps matching TRBD1 (5 bases). The CDR3 extends over 17 amino acids. The V gene's germline CDR1 is LNHDA and CDR2 SQIVND (reference sequence). V shed 4 bases and J shed 4 bases, with 22 bases lying between them. The chain's CDR3 is CASSTLGGKGLSTEAFF. The CDR3 region has the DNA TGTGCCAGTAGTACTTTGGGAGGGAAGGGGCTTTCCACTGAAGCTTTCTTT.

The CDR3 nucleotides read TGTGCCAGCAGTTCTGGACAGGGCTATTCACCCCTCCACTTT. This codes for CASSSGQGYSPLHF. V usage is TRBV6-5 and J usage is TRBJ1-6, with TRBD1 matching 8 bases. V shed 4 bases and J 8 bases; nucleotides not matched to a gene: 4. The CDR3 has 14 residues. Germline V lookup: CDR1 MNHEY, CDR2 SVGAGI.

This clone was seen only a few times. V usage is TRBV5-4 and J usage is TRBJ2-7, with D perhaps TRBD2 (5 bases). V was trimmed by 4 bases and J by 6 bases, leaving 14 bases between them. Germline CDR1 and CDR2: SGHNT and YYREEE (reference sequence). The CDR3 totals 13 residues. In DNA form, the CDR3 reads TGTGCCAGCAGCCAGGACTGGACCGGCGAGCAGTACTTC. Protein: CASSQDWTGEQYF.

The chain is built from TRBV2 and TRBJ1-5; the D gene is possibly TRBD1 (6 bases). The ends were cut back, 3 bases at V and 4 bases at J, with 10 bases in the middle. The CDR3 is made up of 14 amino acids. Germline V CDR1 and CDR2: SNHLY, FYNNEI. The CDR3 loop is CASSDRTVNQPQHF. The CDR3 coding sequence is TGTGCCAGCAGTGACAGGACAGTTAATCAGCCCCAGCATTTT.

The chain links TRBV7-6 to TRBJ2-5; D remains unclear. The CDR3 is 15 residues long. Trimming took off 5 bases at V and 3 bases at J, with 16 bases between the two ends. Germline V gene lookup returns CDR1 SGHVS and CDR2 FNYEAQ. The DNA for the CDR3 is TGTGCCAGCAGCCCCGGCGCGGTTATAGAAGAGACCCAGTACTTC. Protein product: CASSPGAVIEETQYF. Complete variable domain (other parts from reference TRBV7-6 and TRBJ2-5): GAGVSQSPRYKVTKRGQDVALRCDPISGHVSLYWYRQALGQGPEFLTYFNYEAQQDKSGLPNDRFSAERPEGSISTLTIQRTEQRDSAMYRCASSPGAVIEETQYFGPGTRLLVL.

This chain links TRBV3-1 (or the pseudogene TRBV3-2) with TRBJ1-1; D perhaps matches TRBD1 (5 bases). CDR3 length equals 14 residues. V dropped 3 bases and J dropped 5 bases, with 13 bases sitting between them. The germline V gene has CDR1 LGHDT and CDR2 YNNKEL (reference sequence). CDR3 residues: CASSHTYGGTEAFF. CDR3 coding DNA: TGTGCCAGCAGCCACACCTATGGGGGGACTGAAGCTTTCTTT.

The chain links TRBV12-5 to TRBJ1-3; the D gene is possibly TRBD1 (5 bases). CDR1 is LGHNT and CDR2 is FRNRAP in the germline V gene. V dropped 6 bases and J dropped 2 bases, with 11 bases sitting between them. CDR3 length: 14 amino acids. This CDR3 reads CASGPGTPGNTIYF. In DNA form, the CDR3 reads TGTGCTAGTGGCCCTGGGACTCCTGGAAACACCATATATTTT.

CDR3 amino acids: CASSFRLATDTQYF. The CDR3 DNA reads TGTGCCAGCAGCTTCAGACTAGCGACAGATACGCAGTATTTT. The chain has TRBV5-4 and TRBJ2-3; TRBD2 matches 8 bases. The CDR3 has 14 amino acids. CDR1 is SGHNT and CDR2 is YYREEE in the germline V gene (reference sequence). Losses at the gene ends were 2 bases for V and 3 bases for J; bases not matched to a gene: 2.

J is TRBJ2-1 and V is TRBV3-1 (or the pseudogene TRBV3-2); D not resolved. This CDR3 is built from 15 residues. With 3 bases removed from V and 0 bases from J, the gap between germline ends came to 9 bases. Germline V CDR1 and CDR2: LGHDT, YNNKEL (reference sequence). The CDR3 loop reads CASSQWSSSYNEQFF. In DNA form, the CDR3 reads TGTGCCAGCAGCCAGTGGTCGAGCTCCTACAATGAGCAGTTCTTC.